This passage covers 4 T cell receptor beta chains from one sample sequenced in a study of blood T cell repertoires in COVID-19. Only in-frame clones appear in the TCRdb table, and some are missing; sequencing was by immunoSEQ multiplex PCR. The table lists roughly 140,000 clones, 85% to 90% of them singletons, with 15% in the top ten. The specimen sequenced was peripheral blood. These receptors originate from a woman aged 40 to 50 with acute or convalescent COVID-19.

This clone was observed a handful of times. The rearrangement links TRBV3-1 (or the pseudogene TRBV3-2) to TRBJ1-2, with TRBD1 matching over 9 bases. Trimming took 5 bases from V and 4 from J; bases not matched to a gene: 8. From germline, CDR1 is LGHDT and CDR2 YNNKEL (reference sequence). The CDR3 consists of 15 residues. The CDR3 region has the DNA TGTGCCAGCAGCACTAACAGGGGGCGCGGCTATGGCTACACCTTC. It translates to CASSTNRGRGYGYTF.

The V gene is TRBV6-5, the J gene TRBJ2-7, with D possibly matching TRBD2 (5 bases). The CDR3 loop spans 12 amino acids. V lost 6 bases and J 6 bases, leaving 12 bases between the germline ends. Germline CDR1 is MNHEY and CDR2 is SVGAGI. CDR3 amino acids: CASRNGKGEQYF. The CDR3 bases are TGTGCCAGCAGGAACGGGAAGGGCGAGCAGTACTTC.

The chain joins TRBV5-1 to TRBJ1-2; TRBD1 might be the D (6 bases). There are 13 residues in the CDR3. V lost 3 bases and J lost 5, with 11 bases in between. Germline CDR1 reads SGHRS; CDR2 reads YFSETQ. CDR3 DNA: TGCGCCAGCAGCTCCACAGGGTTTTATGGCTACACCTTC. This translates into CASSSTGFYGYTF. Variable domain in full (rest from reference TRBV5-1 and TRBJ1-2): KAGVTQTPRYLIKTRGQQVTLSCSPISGHRSVSWYQQTPGQGLQFLFEYFSETQRNKGNFPGRFSGRQFSNSRSEMNVSTLELGDSALYLCASSSTGFYGYTFGSGTRLTVV.

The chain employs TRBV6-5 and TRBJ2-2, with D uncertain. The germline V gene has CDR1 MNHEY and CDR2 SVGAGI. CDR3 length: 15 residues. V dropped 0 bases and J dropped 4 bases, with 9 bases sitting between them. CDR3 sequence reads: CASSYSFPSTGELFF. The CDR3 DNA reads TGTGCCAGCAGTTACTCGTTTCCCAGCACCGGGGAGCTGTTTTTT.